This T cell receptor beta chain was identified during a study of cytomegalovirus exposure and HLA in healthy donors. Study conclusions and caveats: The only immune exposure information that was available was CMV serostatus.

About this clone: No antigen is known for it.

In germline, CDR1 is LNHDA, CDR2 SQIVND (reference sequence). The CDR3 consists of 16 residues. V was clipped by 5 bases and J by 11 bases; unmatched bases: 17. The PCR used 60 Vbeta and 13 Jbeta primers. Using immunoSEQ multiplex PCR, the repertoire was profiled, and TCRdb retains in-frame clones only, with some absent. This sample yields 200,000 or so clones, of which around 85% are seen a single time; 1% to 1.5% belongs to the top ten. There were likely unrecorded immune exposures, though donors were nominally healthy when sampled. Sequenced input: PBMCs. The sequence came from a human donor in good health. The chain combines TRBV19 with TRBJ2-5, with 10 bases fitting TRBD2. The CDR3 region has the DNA TGTGCCAGTAGTCCCCGTTCTAGCGGGAGTAAGAATCAGCAGTACTTC. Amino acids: CASSPRSSGSKNQQYF.